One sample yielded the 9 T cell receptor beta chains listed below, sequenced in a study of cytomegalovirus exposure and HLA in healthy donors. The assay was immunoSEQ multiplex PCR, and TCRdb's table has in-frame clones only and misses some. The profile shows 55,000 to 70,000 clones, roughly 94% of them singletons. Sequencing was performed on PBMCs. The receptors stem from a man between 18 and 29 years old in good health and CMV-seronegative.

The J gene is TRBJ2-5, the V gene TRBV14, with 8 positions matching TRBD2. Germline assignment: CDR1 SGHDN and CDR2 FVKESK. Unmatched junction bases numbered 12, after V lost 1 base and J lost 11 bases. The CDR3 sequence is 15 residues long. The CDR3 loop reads CASSQVGLAGAFQYF. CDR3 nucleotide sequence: TGTGCCAGCAGCCAAGTTGGGCTAGCGGGTGCGTTTCAGTACTTC.

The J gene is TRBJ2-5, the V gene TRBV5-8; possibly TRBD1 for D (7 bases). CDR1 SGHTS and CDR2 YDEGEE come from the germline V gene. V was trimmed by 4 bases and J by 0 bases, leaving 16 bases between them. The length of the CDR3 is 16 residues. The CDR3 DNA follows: TGTGCCAGCAGCCCAGGGGGGCTAGCGAACCAAGAGACCCAGTACTTC. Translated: CASSPGGLANQETQYF.

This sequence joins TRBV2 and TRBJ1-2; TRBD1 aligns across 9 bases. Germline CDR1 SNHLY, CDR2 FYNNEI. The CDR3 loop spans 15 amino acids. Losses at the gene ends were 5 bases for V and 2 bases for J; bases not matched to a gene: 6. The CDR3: CASSLTQGANYGYTF. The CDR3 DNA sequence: TGTGCCAGCAGTTTAACACAGGGGGCCAACTATGGCTACACCTTC. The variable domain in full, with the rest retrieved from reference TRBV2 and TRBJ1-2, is EPEVTQTPSHQVTQMGQEVILRCVPISNHLYFYWYRQILGQKVEFLVSFYNNEISEKSEIFDDQFSVERPDGSNFTLKIRSTKLEDSAMYFCASSLTQGANYGYTFGSGTRLTVV.

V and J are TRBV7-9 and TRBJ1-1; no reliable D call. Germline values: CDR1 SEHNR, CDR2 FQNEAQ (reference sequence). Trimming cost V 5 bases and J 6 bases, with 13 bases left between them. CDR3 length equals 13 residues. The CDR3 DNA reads TGTGCCAGCAGCCCTAAAGACAAATCTGAAGCTTTCTTT. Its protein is CASSPKDKSEAFF.

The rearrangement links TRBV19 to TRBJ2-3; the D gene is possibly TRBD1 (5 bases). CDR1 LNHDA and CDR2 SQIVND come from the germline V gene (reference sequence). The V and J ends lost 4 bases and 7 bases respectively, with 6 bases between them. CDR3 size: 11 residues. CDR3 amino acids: CASSTGYTQYF. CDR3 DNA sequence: TGTGCCAGTAGTACAGGGTATACGCAGTATTTT.

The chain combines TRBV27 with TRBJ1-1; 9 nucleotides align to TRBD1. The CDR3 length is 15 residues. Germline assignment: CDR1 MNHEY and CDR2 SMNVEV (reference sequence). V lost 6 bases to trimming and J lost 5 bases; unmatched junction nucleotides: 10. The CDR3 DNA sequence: TGTGCCAGCAGGGACTCACAGGGGGCAAGGACTGAAGCTTTCTTT. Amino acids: CASRDSQGARTEAFF.

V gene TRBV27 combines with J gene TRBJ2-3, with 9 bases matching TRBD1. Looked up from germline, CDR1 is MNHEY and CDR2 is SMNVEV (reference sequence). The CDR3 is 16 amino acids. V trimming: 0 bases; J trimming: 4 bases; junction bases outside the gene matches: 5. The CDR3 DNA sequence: TGTGCCAGCAGTTTATCGGACAGGGGATCTTCAGATACGCAGTATTTT. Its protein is CASSLSDRGSSDTQYF.

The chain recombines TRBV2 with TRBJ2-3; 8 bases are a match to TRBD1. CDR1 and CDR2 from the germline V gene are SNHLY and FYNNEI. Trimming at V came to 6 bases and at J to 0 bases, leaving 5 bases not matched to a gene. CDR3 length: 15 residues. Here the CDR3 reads CASSLGTGSTDTQYF. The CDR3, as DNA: TGTGCCAGCAGCCTCGGGACAGGCAGCACAGATACGCAGTATTTT.

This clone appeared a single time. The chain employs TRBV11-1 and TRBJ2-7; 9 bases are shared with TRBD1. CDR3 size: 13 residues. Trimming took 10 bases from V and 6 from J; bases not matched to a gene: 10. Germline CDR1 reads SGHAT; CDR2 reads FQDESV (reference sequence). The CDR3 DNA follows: TGTGCCACCGACTCGGGACAGGGAAGCGAGCAGTACTTC. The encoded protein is CATDSGQGSEQYF.